This T cell receptor beta chain was sequenced in a study of blood T cell repertoires in COVID-19. This clone showed up just a few times. The protocol was immunoSEQ multiplex PCR, while the TCRdb copy is restricted to in-frame clones and leaves out a portion. This table holds some 74,000 clones, 83% found once. The V gene lost 5 bases and the J gene lost 7 bases, with 15 bases spanning the gap. This CDR3 spans 14 amino acids. Germline CDR1 is SGHAT and CDR2 is FQNNGV. Sequenced material: peripheral blood. The chain combines TRBV11-2 with TRBJ2-4, with a tentative D call TRBD1 (6 bases). The clonotype comes from an elderly man with acute or convalescent COVID-19. The CDR3 nucleotides are TGTGCCAGCAGCAAAAGACAGGCGGTGAACATTCAGTACTTC. It specifies CASSKRQAVNIQYF. The whole variable domain, remainder taken from reference TRBV11-2 and TRBJ2-4, is EAGVAQSPRYKIIEKRQSVAFWCNPISGHATLYWYQQILGQGPKLLIQFQNNGVVDDSQLPKDRFSAERLKGVDSTLKIQPAKLEDSAVYLCASSKRQAVNIQYFGAGTRLSVL.